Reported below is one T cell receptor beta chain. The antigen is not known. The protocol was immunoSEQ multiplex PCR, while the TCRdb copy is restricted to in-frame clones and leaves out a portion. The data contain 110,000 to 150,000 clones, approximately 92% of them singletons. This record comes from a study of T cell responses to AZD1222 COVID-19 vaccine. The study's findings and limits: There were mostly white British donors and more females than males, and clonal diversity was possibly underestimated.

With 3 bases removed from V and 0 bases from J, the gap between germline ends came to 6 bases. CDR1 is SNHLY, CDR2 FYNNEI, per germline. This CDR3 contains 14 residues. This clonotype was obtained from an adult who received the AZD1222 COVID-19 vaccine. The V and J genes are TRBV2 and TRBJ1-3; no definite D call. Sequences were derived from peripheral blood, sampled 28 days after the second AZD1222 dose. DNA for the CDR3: TGTGCCAGCAGTGATTGGAACTCTGGAAACACCATATATTTT. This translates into CASSDWNSGNTIYF.